The sequence of this T cell receptor beta chain was determined in a study of CD8+ T cells in alopecia areata. Notes on the study in general: Clarity of TCR sharing across patients fell short of that in mice, possibly HLA-related.

This CDR3 region has 14 residues. V dropped 5 bases and J dropped 1 base, with 11 bases sitting between them. Looked up from germline, CDR1 is MNHEY and CDR2 is SMNVEV (reference sequence). To note about this clone: The antigen is unknown.

Sequencing used cDNA as its template, made by extracting RNA and reverse transcribing it. Assay: immunoSEQ multiplex PCR; the TCRdb copy retains only in-frame clones and omits some. The sample has 110,000 to 150,000 clones, less than 65% seen once. Sequences were obtained from CD8+ T cells sorted from blood. The sequence derives from a human donor in good health. The chain carries TRBV27 and TRBJ2-5, with D possibly matching TRBD2 (6 bases). CDR3: CASSLRLGQETQYF. CDR3 in DNA: TGTGCCAGCAGTCTCCGACTAGGCCAAGAGACCCAGTACTTC.